The clone carrying this T cell receptor (beta chain) was seen only a few times. MiXCR, applied by TCRdb to the 5' RACE reads, yields one record per CDR3 protein. The table records hundreds of thousands of distinct CDR3 sequences, under 9% of them present only once. This sample stems from a study of identical twins. The CDR3 extends over 13 amino acids. Per germline, CDR1 SNHLY and CDR2 FYNNEI. The trim removed 1 base at V and 6 bases at J, leaving 1 base unmatched. The same data also contributed to another study, on yellow fever vaccine responses in identical twins.

The origin of this receptor is a young woman in good health. The chain has TRBV2 and TRBJ1-2, with 8 bases fitting TRBD1. The sample consisted of PBMCs. For the CDR3, the DNA is TGTGCCAGCAGTGAAGGGACAGGGCATGGCTACACCTTC. Translation: CASSEGTGHGYTF. Filled out from reference TRBV2 and TRBJ1-2, the complete variable domain reads EPEVTQTPSHQVTQMGQEVILRCVPISNHLYFYWYRQILGQKVEFLVSFYNNEISEKSEIFDDQFSVERPDGSNFTLKIRSTKLEDSAMYFCASSEGTGHGYTFGSGTRLTVV.